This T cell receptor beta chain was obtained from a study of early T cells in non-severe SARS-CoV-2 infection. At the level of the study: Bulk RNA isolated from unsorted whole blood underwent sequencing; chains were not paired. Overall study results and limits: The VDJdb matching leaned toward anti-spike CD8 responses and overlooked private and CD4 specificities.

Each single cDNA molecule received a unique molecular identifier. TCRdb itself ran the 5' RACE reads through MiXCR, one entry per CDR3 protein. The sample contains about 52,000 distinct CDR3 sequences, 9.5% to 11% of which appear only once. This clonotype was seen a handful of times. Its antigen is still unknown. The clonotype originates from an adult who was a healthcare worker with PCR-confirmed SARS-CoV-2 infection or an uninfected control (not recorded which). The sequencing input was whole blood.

The CDR3 region has the DNA TGCAGTGCTAGAGATTGGTATCTTAACTATGGCTACACCTTC. Amino acid sequence: CSARDWYLNYGYTF. This chain links TRBV20-1 with TRBJ1-2; no definite D call. The germline V gene encodes CDR1 DFQATT and CDR2 SNEGSKA (reference sequence). V shed 0 bases and J shed 1 base, with 9 bases lying between them. CDR3 length: 14 amino acids.